The T cell receptor beta chain described here comes from a study of OX40 agonist ivuxolimab in advanced cancers. The wider study: One patient with hepatocellular carcinoma and two with cutaneous melanoma, three in all, had partial responses.

General study results and limits: At 0.1 to 3.0 mg/kg, clonal expansion of CD4+ and CD8+ blood T cells had occurred by week 6. Low clonal expansion, among the lowest seen, marked partial responders at 0.1-3.0 mg/kg.

The investigators sampled blood at baseline, at cycle 4 day 1, and at cycle 7 day 1. TCRdb keeps only in-frame clones here, not all; method: immunoSEQ multiplex PCR. The sample gives 72,000 or so clones, 84% of which show up once; 0.4% to 0.5% is in the top ten. A note on this clone: Its matching antigen is unknown.

This TCR came from an adult with an advanced solid tumor such as melanoma, head and neck, liver or kidney cancer. The sequenced sample was CD4+ or CD8+ T cells sorted from blood, obtained in a trial of the OX40 agonist ivuxolimab.

Here the CDR3 DNA reads TGTGCCACCAGCAGAGATCCGGGGCTGGCTAATGAAAAACTGTTTTTT. It is translated as CATSRDPGLANEKLFF. This chain links TRBV15 with TRBJ1-4, with D perhaps TRBD1 (5 bases). Germline loops: CDR1 LNHNV, CDR2 YYDKDF (reference sequence). This CDR3 has 16 amino acids. V lost 0 bases, J lost 3 bases, and 11 bases lay in between.